A single T cell receptor beta chain is shown here with its context. Its antigen remains unknown. Recent acute infections and vaccinations were absent in the healthy HIV-negative adult donors. The sample is drawn from a study of shared clonotypes between healthy human individuals. Study results and limitations: Sorted-subset sequencing was shown by rarefaction to be incomplete despite large depth. Memory subsets generally showed smaller estimated richness than naive subsets did.

The CDR3 is 16 amino acids. In germline, CDR1 is MGHRA, CDR2 YSYEKL. The junction had 8 bases not matched to a gene; V was cut back by 0 bases and J by 8 bases. Deep level was the assay's run setting. The table came from immunoSEQ multiplex PCR; TCRdb's copy has only in-frame clones and leaves some out. The table records over a million clones, approximately 98% of them present only once. Input material: naive CD4+ T cells sorted from blood. Subset denoted: CD45RA+ positively selected. This clonotype was sampled from a man aged 30-40 years in good health. The chain combines TRBV4-1 with TRBJ2-4; TRBD2 matches 9 bases. The CDR3 DNA follows: TGCGCCAGCAGCCAAGAGTGGGGACTAGCTGGGGACATTCAGTACTTC. Its protein product is CASSQEWGLAGDIQYF.